This T cell receptor (beta chain) was identified during a study of T cell changes during pregnancy in multiple sclerosis. Sequencing was performed with immunoSEQ multiplex PCR; in TCRdb, only in-frame clones are kept and a portion is missing. The sample lists roughly 65,000 clones; roughly 89% were seen once. The CDR3 spans 15 residues. Germline V CDR1 and CDR2: SNHLY, FYNNEI. Turning to this clone: Germline is not matched at one junction end, which may reflect a read error.

This chain uses TRBV2 with TRBJ2-1; 11 nucleotides line up with TRBD1. The receptor's source is a female donor in good health, enrolled as a control in a pregnancy study. The sample consisted of peripheral blood, taken in the third trimester of pregnancy. CDR3 sequence reads: CASREGTGGYNEQFF. In nucleotides, the CDR3 is TGTGCCAGCAGGGAAGGGACAGGGGGCTACAATGAGCAGTTCTTC.